The present T cell receptor beta chain was sequenced within a study of T cells after yellow fever vaccination. Study-level information: The SMART-Seq v4 Ultra Low Input method served to prepare the low-cell-number fractions.

Findings of the study overall: Repertoires sorted by FACS could include abundant clonotypes that are contaminants from the bulk population. Clones that expanded after primary vaccination mostly reappeared after the booster (96% CD4, approximately 87% CD8). Though weaker, the secondary response peaked faster, on day 5 versus 15.

TCRdb called the 5' RACE reads again in MiXCR, with one record for every CDR3 protein. The sample has around 320,000 distinct CDR3 sequences; approximately 4% are singletons. J lost 8 bases, V lost 4 bases, and 11 bases had no gene match. Germline V CDR1 and CDR2: SGHRS, YFSETQ. The CDR3 is made up of 16 amino acids. The sample holds many counts of this clonotype. The antigen remains undetermined. The V call is TRBV5-1, the J call TRBJ2-1; TRBD1 matches 11 bases. Sequenced material: PBMCs, taken 15 days after the yellow fever booster vaccination. This TCR was recovered from a man aged 18 to 30 who received the YFV17D yellow fever vaccine. The chain's CDR3 is CASSRPPDRGRDEQFF. The CDR3 coding sequence is TGCGCCAGCAGCCGACCCCCGGACAGGGGGCGGGATGAGCAGTTCTTC. Looking up the rest from reference TRBV5-1 and TRBJ2-1 gives the full variable domain: KAGVTQTPRYLIKTRGQQVTLSCSPISGHRSVSWYQQTPGQGLQFLFEYFSETQRNKGNFPGRFSGRQFSNSRSEMNVSTLELGDSALYLCASSRPPDRGRDEQFFGPGTRLTVL.